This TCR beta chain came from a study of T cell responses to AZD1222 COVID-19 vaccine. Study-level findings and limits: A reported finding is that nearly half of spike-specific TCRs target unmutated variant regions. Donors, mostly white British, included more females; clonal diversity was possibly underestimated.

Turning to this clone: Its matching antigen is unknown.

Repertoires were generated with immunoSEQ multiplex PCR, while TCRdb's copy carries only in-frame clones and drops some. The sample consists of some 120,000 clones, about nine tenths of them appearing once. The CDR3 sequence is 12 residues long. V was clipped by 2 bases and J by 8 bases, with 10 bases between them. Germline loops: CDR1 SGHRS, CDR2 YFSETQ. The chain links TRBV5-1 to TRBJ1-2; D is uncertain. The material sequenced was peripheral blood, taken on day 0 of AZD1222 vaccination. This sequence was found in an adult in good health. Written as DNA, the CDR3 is TGCGCCAGCAGCTTATCGGAAGGAGGCTACACCTTC. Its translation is CASSLSEGGYTF.